The rows below give T cell receptor beta chains drawn from one sample of a study of T cells after yellow fever vaccination. TCRdb redid the calling of the 5' RACE reads with MiXCR, one entry per CDR3 protein. The sample lists some 250,000 distinct CDR3 sequences, approximately 3.5% occurring once. Sequenced material: PBMCs, taken 15 days after the yellow fever booster vaccination. The receptor source for this set is a man between 18 and 29 years old who received the YFV17D yellow fever vaccine. Each CDR3 is given with its conserved first and last residue. D genes are given only for firm matches. The size field is filled for only some rows; it gives once, few, many or a size class.

clone size: few; J gene: TRBJ1-6; D gene: .; V gene: TRBV12-3/TRBV12-4; CDR3 DNA: TGTGCCAGCAGTAGTACAGTGAGCTCCTATAATTCACCCCTCCACTTT; CDR3 protein: CASSSTVSSYNSPLHF
clone size: many; J gene: TRBJ2-7; D gene: .; V gene: TRBV7-2; CDR3 DNA: TGTGCCAGCAGCTTAATTACTGCGGGGGCTTACGAGCAGTACTTC; CDR3 protein: CASSLITAGAYEQYF
clone size: many; J gene: TRBJ2-3; D gene: TRBD1; V gene: TRBV20-1; CDR3 DNA: TGCAGTGCTATCTGGGACAGGGGTTCAGATACGCAGTATTTT; CDR3 protein: CSAIWDRGSDTQYF
clone size: many; J gene: TRBJ2-1; D gene: .; V gene: TRBV7-9; CDR3 DNA: TGTGCCAGCAGCGGATTTACGGGGCAGTTCTTC; CDR3 protein: CASSGFTGQFF
clone size: few; J gene: TRBJ2-7; D gene: .; V gene: TRBV7-7; CDR3 DNA: TGTGCCAGCAGCCCGAGCTCGGCGGGGACGTTGGGGGAGCAGTACTTC; CDR3 protein: CASSPSSAGTLGEQYF
clone size: many; J gene: TRBJ1-2; D gene: .; V gene: TRBV7-9; CDR3 DNA: TGTGCCAGCACCTTAAGCTTTTACTATGGCTACACCTTC; CDR3 protein: CASTLSFYYGYTF
clone size: many; J gene: TRBJ1-1; D gene: TRBD1; V gene: TRBV27; CDR3 DNA: TGTGCCAGCAGTGAAACAGGGGGCACTGAAGCTTTCTTT; CDR3 protein: CASSETGGTEAFF
clone size: many; J gene: TRBJ2-1; D gene: .; V gene: TRBV6-6; CDR3 DNA: TGTGCCAGCAGTTACGACCCTGAGCAGTTCTTC; CDR3 protein: CASSYDPEQFF
clone size: many; J gene: TRBJ1-1; D gene: TRBD1; V gene: TRBV12-3/TRBV12-4; CDR3 DNA: TGTGCCAGCAGCTGGACAGGGGGCACTGAAGCTTTCTTT; CDR3 protein: CASSWTGGTEAFF
clone size: many; J gene: TRBJ2-5; D gene: TRBD2; V gene: TRBV5-1; CDR3 DNA: TGCGCCAGCAGCTTGCTTCCGGGGGGAGGTGAGACCCAGTACTTC; CDR3 protein: CASSLLPGGGETQYF
clone size: many; J gene: TRBJ1-6; D gene: TRBD1; V gene: TRBV2; CDR3 DNA: TGTGCCAGCACCCCGGGGACAGGGAGTTCACCCCTCCACTTT; CDR3 protein: CASTPGTGSSPLHF
clone size: many; J gene: TRBJ2-5; D gene: .; V gene: TRBV5-4; CDR3 DNA: TGTGCCAGCAGCATTAAGACAGGCCAAGAGACCCAGTACTTC; CDR3 protein: CASSIKTGQETQYF
clone size: .; J gene: TRBJ2-5; D gene: .; V gene: TRBV3-1; CDR3 DNA: TGTGCCAGCAGCCAAGACACGGGGCGCGAGACCCAGTACTTC; CDR3 protein: CASSQDTGRETQYF
clone size: many; J gene: TRBJ2-1; D gene: .; V gene: TRBV19; CDR3 DNA: TGTGCCAGTAGTCCCGTCGAGGTTTTCTACAATGAGCAGTTCTTC; CDR3 protein: CASSPVEVFYNEQFF
clone size: many; J gene: TRBJ2-3; D gene: .; V gene: TRBV5-1; CDR3 DNA: TGCGCCAGCAGCTTGGACTTCGATACGCAGTATTTT; CDR3 protein: CASSLDFDTQYF
clone size: many; J gene: TRBJ2-1; D gene: TRBD1; V gene: TRBV6-1; CDR3 DNA: TGTGCCAGCAGTGCGGACAGGGCGGATGAGCAGTTCTTC; CDR3 protein: CASSADRADEQFF
clone size: many; J gene: TRBJ1-3; D gene: .; V gene: TRBV10-3; CDR3 DNA: TGTGCCACCGGCGGGGGGGCATCTGGAAACACCATATATTTT; CDR3 protein: CATGGGASGNTIYF
clone size: many; J gene: TRBJ2-3; D gene: .; V gene: TRBV24-1; CDR3 DNA: TGTGCCACCAGTGACCAACCGGACCCTGATACGCAGTATTTT; CDR3 protein: CATSDQPDPDTQYF
clone size: many; J gene: TRBJ2-4; D gene: .; V gene: TRBV7-3; CDR3 DNA: TGTGCCAGCAGCCCTCAGGTGGGGCAGTTACAGTACTTC; CDR3 protein: CASSPQVGQLQYF
clone size: .; J gene: TRBJ1-5; D gene: TRBD1; V gene: TRBV2; CDR3 DNA: TGTGCCAGCTCTCCGGGACAGGGTGACGCTCAGCCCCAGCATTTT; CDR3 protein: CASSPGQGDAQPQHF